These 2 T cell receptor beta chains came from one sample sequenced in a study of blood T cell repertoires in COVID-19. The table came from immunoSEQ multiplex PCR; TCRdb's copy has only in-frame clones and leaves some out. Of 65,000 to 90,000 clones in the sample, about 80% were seen once. The source material was peripheral blood. These receptors came from a human donor in a cohort sampled during active COVID-19.

The chain couples TRBV5-4 to TRBJ2-5; TRBD2 matches at 9 bases. Unmatched junction bases numbered 8, after V lost 0 bases and J lost 5 bases. Germline CDR1 is SGHNT and CDR2 is YYREEE (reference sequence). The CDR3 spans 16 residues. CDR3 bases: TGTGCCAGCAGCTTGGCCCAGCGGGGGGTGGGGGAGACCCAGTACTTC. Protein product: CASSLAQRGVGETQYF.

This chain uses TRBV12-3 or TRBV12-4 with TRBJ2-7, with D unresolved. V lost 6 bases and J 6 bases, leaving 12 bases between the germline ends. The CDR3 is 12 residues long. CDR3 protein: CASSLLPGEQYF. In DNA form, the CDR3 reads TGTGCCAGCAGCCTCCTTCCGGGCGAGCAGTACTTC.